This T cell receptor beta chain was sequenced in a study of OX40 agonist ivuxolimab in advanced cancers. Study-level information: Each patient was given ivuxolimab into a vein every 2 weeks, at 0.01 to 10 mg/kg. Patients undergoing dose escalation presented with hepatocellular carcinoma, melanoma, renal cell or head and neck cancer. Findings and limits, study-wide: Average numbers of expanded clones were greater in CD8+ T cells than in CD4+. Patients with a partial response at 0.1-3.0 mg/kg had among the lowest clonal expansion.

V lost 4 bases and J lost 0, with 8 bases in between. The germline CDR1 and CDR2 sequences are SGHNT and YYREEE (reference sequence). This CDR3 region has 13 residues. As concerns this clone: The antigen is not known.

Assay: immunoSEQ multiplex PCR; the TCRdb copy retains only in-frame clones and omits some. The sample lists some 66,000 clones, around 86% occurring once. Material: CD4+ or CD8+ T cells sorted from blood, obtained in a trial of the OX40 agonist ivuxolimab. V gene TRBV5-4 combines with J gene TRBJ2-7, with D uncertain. The TCR comes from an adult with an advanced solid tumor such as melanoma, head and neck, liver or kidney cancer. The CDR3 region is CASSTLTSYEQYF. CDR3 nucleotides: TGTGCCAGCAGCACCTTAACCTCCTACGAGCAGTACTTC.